The 14 T cell receptor beta chains given below trace back to one sample, sequenced in a study of T cell responses to AZD1222 COVID-19 vaccine. This table comes from immunoSEQ multiplex PCR, and its TCRdb copy is limited to in-frame clones, with some not included. The table shows approximately 180,000 clones, with around nine tenths occurring only once. The sequencing used peripheral blood, collected on day 0 of AZD1222 vaccination. The receptors originated from an adult in good health.

This rearrangement joins TRBV15 to TRBJ1-1; D is undetermined. Germline CDR1 LNHNV, CDR2 YYDKDF (reference sequence). The V gene lost 4 bases and the J gene lost 1 base, with 10 bases spanning the gap. CDR3 length equals 14 residues. CDR3 loop: CATSIGVQNTEAFF. The DNA for the CDR3 is TGTGCCACCAGCATCGGGGTTCAGAACACTGAAGCTTTCTTT.

The chain couples TRBV18 to TRBJ2-1; the match to TRBD2 covers 7 bases. Germline loops: CDR1 KGHSH, CDR2 LQKENI. Trimming at V came to 0 bases and at J to 4 bases, leaving 3 bases not matched to a gene. There are 15 residues in the CDR3. DNA of the CDR3: TGTGCCAGCTCACCACCGGGGCGGGAGTACAATGAGCAGTTCTTC. Its protein product is CASSPPGREYNEQFF.

The chain employs TRBV7-6 and TRBJ2-1; TRBD2 agrees at 14 bases. The CDR3 is 18 amino acids. The ends lost 5 bases at V and 7 bases at J; junction bases unmatched: 13. Germline V lookup: CDR1 SGHVS, CDR2 FNYEAQ. CDR3 sequence (DNA): TGTGCCAGCAGCCTGACTAGCGGGGGGGCCGGTTATTTAAATGAGCAGTTCTTC. Translation gives CASSLTSGGAGYLNEQFF. Full variable domain (rest looked up from reference TRBV7-6 and TRBJ2-1): GAGVSQSPRYKVTKRGQDVALRCDPISGHVSLYWYRQALGQGPEFLTYFNYEAQQDKSGLPNDRFSAERPEGSISTLTIQRTEQRDSAMYRCASSLTSGGAGYLNEQFFGPGTRLTVL.

The chain employs TRBV7-9 and TRBJ1-3; D possibly corresponds to TRBD1 (6 bases). The germline V gene has CDR1 SEHNR and CDR2 FQNEAQ (reference sequence). The length of the CDR3 is 13 residues. V gave up 11 bases and J gave up 4 bases, with 15 bases separating them. CDR3 bases: TGTGCCGACACAGGGAACAACGGAAACACCATATATTTT. It is translated as CADTGNNGNTIYF.

V gene TRBV6-5 combines with J gene TRBJ1-3; D is possibly TRBD1 (5 bases). Germline-derived CDR1 and CDR2 are MNHEY and SVGAGI. V gave up 2 bases and J gave up 3 bases, with 14 bases separating them. The CDR3 loop spans 16 amino acids. CDR3: CASSYGGGAFGNTIYF. CDR3 sequence (DNA): TGTGCCAGCAGTTACGGTGGCGGGGCGTTTGGAAACACCATATATTTT.

The chain combines TRBV7-3 with TRBJ2-1; 12 bases fit TRBD1. The CDR3 has 15 amino acids. The germline V gene encodes CDR1 SGHTA and CDR2 FQGTGA. V was clipped by 0 bases and J by 10 bases; unmatched bases: 4. The CDR3 nucleotides are TGTGCCAGCAGCTTAACGGGGACAGGGGGCCACGAGCAGTTCTTC. Its translation: CASSLTGTGGHEQFF.

The V and J genes are TRBV29-1 and TRBJ1-2; D call uncertain. Trimming took off 2 bases at V and 8 bases at J, with 12 bases between the two ends. Germline V gene data show CDR1 as SQVTM and CDR2 as ANQGSEA. CDR3 length: 12 amino acids. The CDR3 DNA sequence: TGCAGCGTTGAAATAGGCGGCGGGGGCTACACCTTC. It is translated as CSVEIGGGGYTF.

The V gene is TRBV5-1, the J gene TRBJ2-2; 7 bases are shared with TRBD1. The germline CDR1 and CDR2 sequences are SGHRS and YFSETQ. The V segment lost 4 bases and the J segment 0 bases; nucleotides outside the gene matches: 3. The CDR3 loop spans 15 amino acids. Here the CDR3 reads CASSPDRANTGELFF. The CDR3 DNA is TGCGCCAGCAGCCCAGACAGGGCGAACACCGGGGAGCTGTTTTTT.

The rearrangement links TRBV19 to TRBJ1-2, with no clear D. The CDR3 extends over 15 amino acids. Germline V gene data show CDR1 as LNHDA and CDR2 as SQIVND (reference sequence). Trimming stripped 6 bases from V and 4 bases from J, with 18 bases between. CDR3 sequence (DNA): TGTGCCAGTAGGCAACGACACGACACTCCCTATGGCTACACCTTC. This translates into CASRQRHDTPYGYTF.

The chain links TRBV7-2 to TRBJ1-1; D uncertain. With 5 bases removed from V and 1 base from J, the gap between germline ends came to 14 bases. This CDR3 has 15 amino acids. Germline V CDR1 and CDR2: SGHTA, FQGNSA. CDR3 nucleotides: TGTGCCAGCAGCCCCTCTAGCGGGTGGAACACTGAAGCTTTCTTT. Amino acids: CASSPSSGWNTEAFF. The complete variable domain, with remaining parts taken from reference TRBV7-2 and TRBJ1-1, reads GAGVSQSPSNKVTEKGKDVELRCDPISGHTALYWYRQSLGQGLEFLIYFQGNSAPDKSGLPSDRFSAERTGGSVSTLTIQRTQQEDSAVYLCASSPSSGWNTEAFFGQGTRLTVV.

The chain is built from TRBV4-3 and TRBJ1-5, with D uncertain. The CDR3 is 15 amino acids. CDR1 LGHNA and CDR2 YSLEER come from the germline V gene. Between the trimmed V and J ends, which lost 0 bases and 2 bases, there was a span of 8 bases. The CDR3 protein is CASSQDPGGNQPQHF. The CDR3 nucleotides read TGCGCCAGCAGCCAAGATCCCGGGGGCAATCAGCCCCAGCATTTT.

The rearrangement joins TRBV7-3 to TRBJ1-1, with D uncertain. This CDR3 region has 13 residues. The germline gives CDR1 SGHTA, CDR2 FQGTGA. V was trimmed by 3 bases and J by 1 base, leaving 6 bases between them. In nucleotides, the CDR3 is TGTGCCAGCAGCTTCCAGGAGAACACTGAAGCTTTCTTT. Its protein is CASSFQENTEAFF.

This clone was detected only a few times. The J gene is TRBJ2-1, the V gene TRBV24-1, with TRBD1 matching 9 bases. Germline V gene lookup returns CDR1 KGHDR and CDR2 SFDVKD. CDR3 size: 17 residues. Germline trimming cut 0 bases from V and 3 bases from J; bases unmatched to any gene: 5. As DNA, the CDR3 is TGTGCCACCAGTGATTTGCAAGGGGACAGGGTCTACAATGAGCAGTTCTTC. It translates to CATSDLQGDRVYNEQFF.

V and J are TRBV5-6 and TRBJ2-7; D remains unclear. The CDR3 extends over 12 amino acids. The V end lost 0 bases, the J end lost 5 bases, and 6 bases lay between the germline ends. The germline V gene encodes CDR1 SGHDT and CDR2 YYEEEE. CDR3: CASSLDRDEQYF. In DNA form, the CDR3 reads TGTGCCAGCAGCTTGGATAGGGACGAGCAGTACTTC. The complete variable domain, with remaining parts taken from reference TRBV5-6 and TRBJ2-7, reads DAGVTQSPTHLIKTRGQQVTLRCSPKSGHDTVSWYQQALGQGPQFIFQYYEEEERQRGNFPDRFSGHQFPNYSSELNVNALLLGDSALYLCASSLDRDEQYFGPGTRLTVT.